These 10 T cell receptor beta chains were all obtained from the same sample, sequenced in a study of blood T cell repertoires in COVID-19. The table came from immunoSEQ multiplex PCR; TCRdb's copy has only in-frame clones and leaves some out. This sample yields some 110,000 clones, of which around 80% are seen a single time; 15% to 19% belongs to the top ten. The sequenced sample consisted of peripheral blood. The receptors originated from a woman of 80 years or more with acute or convalescent COVID-19.

This rearrangement joins TRBV11-2 to TRBJ2-1; 9 positions match TRBD1. Trimming at V came to 2 bases and at J to 4 bases, leaving 6 bases not matched to a gene. Germline V CDR1 and CDR2: SGHAT, FQNNGV. There are 16 residues in the CDR3. The CDR3 coding sequence is TGTGCCAGCAGCTTACTCCGGGACAGGGCTTACAATGAGCAGTTCTTC. Translation gives CASSLLRDRAYNEQFF.

This rearrangement joins TRBV24-1 to TRBJ2-3, with D perhaps TRBD2 (6 bases). The CDR3 consists of 11 residues. The V end was cut by 9 bases, the J end by 5 bases, with 8 bases between. CDR1 and CDR2 (germline): KGHDR, SFDVKD. This CDR3 is CATGRGDTQYF. In DNA, the CDR3 is TGTGCCACCGGGCGGGGAGATACGCAGTATTTT.

This clone was seen a single time. The genes are TRBV7-2 and TRBJ1-3; 9 nucleotides align to TRBD1. V lost 4 bases and J lost 2; bases outside the gene matches: 3. This CDR3 has 15 residues. The germline V gene encodes CDR1 SGHTA and CDR2 FQGNSA. The CDR3 bases are TGTGCCAGCAGCTCCGACAGGGGGGCTGGAAACACCATATATTTT. As protein: CASSSDRGAGNTIYF. The full variable domain, its missing parts supplied by reference TRBV7-2 and TRBJ1-3, is GAGVSQSPSNKVTEKGKDVELRCDPISGHTALYWYRQSLGQGLEFLIYFQGNSAPDKSGLPSDRFSAERTGGSVSTLTIQRTQQEDSAVYLCASSSDRGAGNTIYFGEGSWLTVV.

The CDR3 DNA follows: TGTGCCAGCAGTGTCGGTCTAGCGGGATACAATGAGCAGTTCTTC. It translates to CASSVGLAGYNEQFF. V is TRBV2 and J is TRBJ2-1; 9 bases are shared with TRBD2. V was clipped by 4 bases and J by 4 bases; unmatched bases: 5. Germline-derived CDR1 and CDR2 are SNHLY and FYNNEI. The length of the CDR3 is 15 residues.

The chain carries TRBV19 and TRBJ2-6; 9 nucleotides line up with TRBD1. The ends lost 5 bases at V and 0 bases at J; junction bases unmatched: 8. CDR1 and CDR2 (germline): LNHDA, SQIVND (reference sequence). The CDR3 has 18 residues. CDR3 amino acids: CASSPGTGFLSGANVLTF. Here the CDR3 DNA reads TGTGCCAGTAGTCCGGGGACAGGGTTCCTCTCTGGGGCCAACGTCCTGACTTTC.

V gene TRBV19 combines with J gene TRBJ2-6, with D maybe TRBD2 (7 bases). Germline V gene data show CDR1 as LNHDA and CDR2 as SQIVND (reference sequence). Trimming took 4 bases from V and 1 from J, leaving 17 bases between them. The CDR3 sequence is 18 residues long. The CDR3 DNA sequence: TGTGCCAGTAGTACCCGGGGGCGGGGGTCATCTGGGGCCAACGTCCTGACTTTC. Translated, it gives CASSTRGRGSSGANVLTF.

V gene TRBV24-1 combines with J gene TRBJ2-3, with D maybe TRBD2 (6 bases). V lost 4 bases to trimming and J lost 5 bases, with 15 bases between them. This CDR3 has 15 residues. The germline V gene encodes CDR1 KGHDR and CDR2 SFDVKD. The CDR3 protein is CATSDRVLGRDTQYF. The DNA of the CDR3 is TGTGCCACCAGTGACCGGGTCCTCGGGAGAGATACGCAGTATTTT.

The J gene is TRBJ2-5, the V gene TRBV3-1 (or the pseudogene TRBV3-2); 9 bases map to TRBD1. V was clipped by 0 bases and J by 5 bases; unmatched bases: 4. CDR3 length: 15 residues. Germline V CDR1 and CDR2: LGHDT, YNNKEL (reference sequence). The CDR3 loop is CASSQEDRGGETQYF. CDR3 sequence (DNA): TGTGCCAGCAGCCAAGAGGACAGGGGCGGGGAGACCCAGTACTTC.

This clone was observed a handful of times. The gene calls are TRBV24-1 and TRBJ2-5; D remains unclear. Germline V CDR1 and CDR2: KGHDR, SFDVKD. Trimming pared 3 bases from V and 1 base from J, leaving 8 bases between. This CDR3 is 14 amino acids long. CDR3 sequence reads: CATSDPSVQETQYF. CDR3 DNA sequence: TGTGCCACCAGTGATCCCTCAGTCCAAGAGACCCAGTACTTC.

The chain uses TRBV2 and TRBJ2-7; D remains ambiguous. Trimming left V 4 bases short and J 5 bases short, with 12 bases between. The germline V gene encodes CDR1 SNHLY and CDR2 FYNNEI. This CDR3 region has 13 residues. The CDR3 region has the DNA TGTGCCAGCAGTGTTCAAAAAGCCCACGAGCAGTACTTC. Amino acid sequence: CASSVQKAHEQYF.